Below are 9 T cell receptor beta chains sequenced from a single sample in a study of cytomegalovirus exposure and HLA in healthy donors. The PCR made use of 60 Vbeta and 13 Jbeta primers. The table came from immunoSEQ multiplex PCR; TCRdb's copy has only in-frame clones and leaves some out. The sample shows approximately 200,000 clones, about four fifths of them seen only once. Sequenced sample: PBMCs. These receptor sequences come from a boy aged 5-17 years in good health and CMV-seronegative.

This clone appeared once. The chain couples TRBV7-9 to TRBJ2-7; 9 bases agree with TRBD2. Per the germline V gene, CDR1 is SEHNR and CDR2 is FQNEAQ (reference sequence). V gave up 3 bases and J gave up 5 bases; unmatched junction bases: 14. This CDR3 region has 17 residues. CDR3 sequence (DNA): TGTGCCAGCAGCTTTGGGCACGTAGCGGGAGTAATCCACGAGCAGTACTTC. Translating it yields CASSFGHVAGVIHEQYF.

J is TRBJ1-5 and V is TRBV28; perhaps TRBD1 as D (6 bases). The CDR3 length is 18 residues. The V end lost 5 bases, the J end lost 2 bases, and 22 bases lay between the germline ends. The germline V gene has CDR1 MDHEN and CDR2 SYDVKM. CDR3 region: CASSGTGQGLYGNQPQHF. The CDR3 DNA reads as TGTGCCAGCAGTGGCACGGGACAAGGGCTTTACGGCAATCAGCCCCAGCATTTT. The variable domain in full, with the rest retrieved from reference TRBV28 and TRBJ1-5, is DVKVTQSSRYLVKRTGEKVFLECVQDMDHENMFWYRQDPGLGLRLIYFSYDVKMKEKGDIPEGYSVSREKKERFSLILESASTNQTSMYLCASSGTGQGLYGNQPQHFGDGTRLSIL.

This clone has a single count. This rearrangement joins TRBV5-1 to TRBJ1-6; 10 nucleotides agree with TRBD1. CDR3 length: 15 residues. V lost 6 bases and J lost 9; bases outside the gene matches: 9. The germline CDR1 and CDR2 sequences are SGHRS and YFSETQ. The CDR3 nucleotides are TGCGCCAGCACCTCCCGGACAGGGGGTGTTTCACCCCTCCACTTT. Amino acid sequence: CASTSRTGGVSPLHF.

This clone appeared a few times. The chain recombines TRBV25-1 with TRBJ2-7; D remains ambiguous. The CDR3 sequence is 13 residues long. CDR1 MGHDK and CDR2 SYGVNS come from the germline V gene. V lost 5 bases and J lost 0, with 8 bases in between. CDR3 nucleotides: TGTGCCAGCAGTTTTCTAGGCTCCTACGAGCAGTACTTC. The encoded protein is CASSFLGSYEQYF.

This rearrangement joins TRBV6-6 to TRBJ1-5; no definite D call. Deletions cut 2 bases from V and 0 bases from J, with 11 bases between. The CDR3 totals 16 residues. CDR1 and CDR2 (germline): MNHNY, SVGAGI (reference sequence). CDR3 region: CASSYPVGDSNQPQHF. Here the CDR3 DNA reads TGTGCCAGCAGTTACCCGGTCGGGGATAGCAATCAGCCCCAGCATTTT.

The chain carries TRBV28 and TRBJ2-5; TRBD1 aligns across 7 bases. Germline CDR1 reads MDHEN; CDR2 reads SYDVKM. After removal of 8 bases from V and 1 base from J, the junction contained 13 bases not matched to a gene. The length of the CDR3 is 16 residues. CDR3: CASSTGTVLLQETQYF. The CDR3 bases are TGTGCCAGCTCCACCGGGACAGTCCTCCTCCAAGAGACCCAGTACTTC.

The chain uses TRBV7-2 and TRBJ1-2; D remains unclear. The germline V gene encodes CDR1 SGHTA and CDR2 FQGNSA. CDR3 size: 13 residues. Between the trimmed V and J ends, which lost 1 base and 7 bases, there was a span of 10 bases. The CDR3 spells CASSLDGLIGYTF. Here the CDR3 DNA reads TGTGCCAGCAGCTTAGATGGGCTGATTGGCTACACCTTC.

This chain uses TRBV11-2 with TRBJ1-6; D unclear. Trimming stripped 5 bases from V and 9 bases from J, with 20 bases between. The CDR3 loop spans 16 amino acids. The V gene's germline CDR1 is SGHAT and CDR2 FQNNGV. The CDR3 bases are TGTGCCAGCAGCCGGAACCCGGCCACCGAGGGTTCACCCCTCCACTTT. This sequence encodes CASSRNPATEGSPLHF.

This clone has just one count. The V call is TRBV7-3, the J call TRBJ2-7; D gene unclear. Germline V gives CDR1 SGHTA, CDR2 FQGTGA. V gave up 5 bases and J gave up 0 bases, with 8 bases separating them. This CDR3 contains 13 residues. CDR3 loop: CASSVSPSYEQYF. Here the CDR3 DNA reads TGTGCCAGCAGCGTCAGTCCCTCCTACGAGCAGTACTTC.